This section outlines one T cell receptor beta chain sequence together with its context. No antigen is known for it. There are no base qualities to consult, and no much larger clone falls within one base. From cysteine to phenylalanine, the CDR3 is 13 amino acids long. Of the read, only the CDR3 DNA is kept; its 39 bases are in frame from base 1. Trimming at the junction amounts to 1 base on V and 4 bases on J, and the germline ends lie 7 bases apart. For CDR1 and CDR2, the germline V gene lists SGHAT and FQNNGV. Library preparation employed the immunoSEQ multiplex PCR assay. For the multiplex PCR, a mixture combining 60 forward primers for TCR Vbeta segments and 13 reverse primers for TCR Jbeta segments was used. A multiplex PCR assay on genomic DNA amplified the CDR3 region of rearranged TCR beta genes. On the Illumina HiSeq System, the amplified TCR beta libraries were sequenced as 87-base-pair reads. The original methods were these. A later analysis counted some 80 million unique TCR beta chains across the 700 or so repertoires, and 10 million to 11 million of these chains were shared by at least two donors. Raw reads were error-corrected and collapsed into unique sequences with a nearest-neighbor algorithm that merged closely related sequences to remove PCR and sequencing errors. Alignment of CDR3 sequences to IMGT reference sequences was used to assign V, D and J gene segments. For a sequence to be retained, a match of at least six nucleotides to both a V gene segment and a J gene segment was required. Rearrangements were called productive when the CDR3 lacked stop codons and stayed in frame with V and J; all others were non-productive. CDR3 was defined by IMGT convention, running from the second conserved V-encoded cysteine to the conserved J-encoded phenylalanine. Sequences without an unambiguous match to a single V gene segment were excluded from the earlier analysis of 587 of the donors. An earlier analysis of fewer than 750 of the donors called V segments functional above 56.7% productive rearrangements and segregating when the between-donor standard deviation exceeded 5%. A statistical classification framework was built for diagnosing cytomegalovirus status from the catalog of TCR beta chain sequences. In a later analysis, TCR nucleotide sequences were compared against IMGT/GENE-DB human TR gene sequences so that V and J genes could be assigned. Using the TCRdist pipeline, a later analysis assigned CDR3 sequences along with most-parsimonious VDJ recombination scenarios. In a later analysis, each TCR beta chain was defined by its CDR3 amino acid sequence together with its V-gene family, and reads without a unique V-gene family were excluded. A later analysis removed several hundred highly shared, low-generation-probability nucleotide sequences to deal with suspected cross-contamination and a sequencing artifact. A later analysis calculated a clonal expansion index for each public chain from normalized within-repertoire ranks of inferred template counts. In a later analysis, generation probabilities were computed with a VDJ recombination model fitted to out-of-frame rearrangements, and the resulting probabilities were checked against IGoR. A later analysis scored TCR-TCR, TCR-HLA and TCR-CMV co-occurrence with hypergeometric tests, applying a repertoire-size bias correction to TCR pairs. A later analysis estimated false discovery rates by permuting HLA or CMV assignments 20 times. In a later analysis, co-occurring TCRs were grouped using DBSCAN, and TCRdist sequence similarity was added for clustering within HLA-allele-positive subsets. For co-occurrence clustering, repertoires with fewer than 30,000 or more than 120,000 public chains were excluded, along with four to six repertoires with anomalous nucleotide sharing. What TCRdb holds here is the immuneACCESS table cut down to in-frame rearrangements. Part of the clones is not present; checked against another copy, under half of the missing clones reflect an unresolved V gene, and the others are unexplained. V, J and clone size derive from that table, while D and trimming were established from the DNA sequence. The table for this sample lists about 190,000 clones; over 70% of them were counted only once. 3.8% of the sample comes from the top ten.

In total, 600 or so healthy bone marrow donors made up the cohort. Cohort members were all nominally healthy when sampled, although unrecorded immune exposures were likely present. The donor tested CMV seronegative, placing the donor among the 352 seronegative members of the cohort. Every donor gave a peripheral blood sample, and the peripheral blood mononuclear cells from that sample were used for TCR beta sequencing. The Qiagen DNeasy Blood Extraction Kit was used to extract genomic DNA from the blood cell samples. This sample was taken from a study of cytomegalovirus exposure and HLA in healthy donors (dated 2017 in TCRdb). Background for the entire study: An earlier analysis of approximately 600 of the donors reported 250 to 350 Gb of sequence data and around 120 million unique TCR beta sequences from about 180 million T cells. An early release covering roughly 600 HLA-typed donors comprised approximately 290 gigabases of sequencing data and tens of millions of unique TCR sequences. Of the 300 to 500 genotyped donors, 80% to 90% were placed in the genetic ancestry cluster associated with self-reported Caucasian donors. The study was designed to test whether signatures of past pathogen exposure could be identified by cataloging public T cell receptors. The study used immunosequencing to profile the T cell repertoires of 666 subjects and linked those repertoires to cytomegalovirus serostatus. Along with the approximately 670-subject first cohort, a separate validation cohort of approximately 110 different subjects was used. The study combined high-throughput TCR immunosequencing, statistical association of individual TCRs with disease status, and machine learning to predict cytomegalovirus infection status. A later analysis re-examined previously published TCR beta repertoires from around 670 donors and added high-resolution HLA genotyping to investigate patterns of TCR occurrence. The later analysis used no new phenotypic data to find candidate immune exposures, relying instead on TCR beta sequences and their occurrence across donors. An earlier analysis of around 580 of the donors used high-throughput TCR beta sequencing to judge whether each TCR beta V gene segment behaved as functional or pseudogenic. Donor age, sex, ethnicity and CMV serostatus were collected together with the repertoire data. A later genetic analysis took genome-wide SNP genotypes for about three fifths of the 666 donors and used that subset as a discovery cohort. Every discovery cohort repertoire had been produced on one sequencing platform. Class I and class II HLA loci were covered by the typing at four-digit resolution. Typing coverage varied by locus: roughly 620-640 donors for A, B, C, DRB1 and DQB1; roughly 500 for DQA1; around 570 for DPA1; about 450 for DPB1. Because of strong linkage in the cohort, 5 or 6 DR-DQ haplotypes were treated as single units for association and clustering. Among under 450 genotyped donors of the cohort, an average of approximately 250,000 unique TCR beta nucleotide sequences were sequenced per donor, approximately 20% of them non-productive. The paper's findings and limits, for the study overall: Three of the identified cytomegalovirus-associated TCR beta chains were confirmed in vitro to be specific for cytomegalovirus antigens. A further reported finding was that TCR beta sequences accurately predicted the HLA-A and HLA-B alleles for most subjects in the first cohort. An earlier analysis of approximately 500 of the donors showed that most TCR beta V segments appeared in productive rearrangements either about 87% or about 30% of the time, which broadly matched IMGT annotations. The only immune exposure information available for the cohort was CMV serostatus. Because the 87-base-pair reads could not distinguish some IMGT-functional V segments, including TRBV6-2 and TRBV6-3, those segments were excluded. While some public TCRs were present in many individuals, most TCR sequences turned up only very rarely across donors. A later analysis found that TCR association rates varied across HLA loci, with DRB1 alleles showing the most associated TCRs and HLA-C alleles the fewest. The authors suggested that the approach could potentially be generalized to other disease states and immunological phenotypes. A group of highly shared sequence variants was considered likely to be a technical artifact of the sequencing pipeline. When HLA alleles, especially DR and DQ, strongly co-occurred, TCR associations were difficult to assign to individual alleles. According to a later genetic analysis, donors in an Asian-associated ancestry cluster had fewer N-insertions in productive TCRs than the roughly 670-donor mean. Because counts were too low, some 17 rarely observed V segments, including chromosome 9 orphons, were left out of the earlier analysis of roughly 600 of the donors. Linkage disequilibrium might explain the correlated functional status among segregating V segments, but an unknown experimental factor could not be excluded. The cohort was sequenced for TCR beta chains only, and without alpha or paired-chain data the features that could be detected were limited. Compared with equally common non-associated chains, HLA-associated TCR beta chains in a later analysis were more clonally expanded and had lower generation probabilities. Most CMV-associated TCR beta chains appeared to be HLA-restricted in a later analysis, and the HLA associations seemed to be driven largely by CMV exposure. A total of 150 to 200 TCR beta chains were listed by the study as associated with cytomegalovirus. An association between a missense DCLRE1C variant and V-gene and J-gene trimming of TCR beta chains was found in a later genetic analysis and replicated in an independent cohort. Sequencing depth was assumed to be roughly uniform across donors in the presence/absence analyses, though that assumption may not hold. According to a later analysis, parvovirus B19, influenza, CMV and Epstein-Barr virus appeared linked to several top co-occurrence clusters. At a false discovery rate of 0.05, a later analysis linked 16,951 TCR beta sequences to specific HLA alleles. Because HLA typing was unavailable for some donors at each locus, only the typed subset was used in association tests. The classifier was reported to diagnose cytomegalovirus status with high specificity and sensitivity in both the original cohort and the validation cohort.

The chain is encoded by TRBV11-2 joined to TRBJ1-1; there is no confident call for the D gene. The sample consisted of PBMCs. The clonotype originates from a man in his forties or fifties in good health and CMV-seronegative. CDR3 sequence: CASSLGVGTEAFF. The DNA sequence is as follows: TGTGCCAGCAGCTTAGGAGTTGGCACTGAAGCTTTCTTT.